This entry lists 23 T cell receptor beta chains sequenced from one sample in a study of T cell repertoires in cytomegalovirus infection. One entry per CDR3 protein, called by TCRdb with MiXCR from the reads. The sample yields 400,000 or so distinct CDR3 sequences, about a third seen once. Sequencing was carried out using PBMCs. These receptors originate from a human donor in good health (CMV status not recorded). Some clones in this sample may be carry-over from other donors' samples.

This chain joins TRBV11-3 and TRBJ2-3, with 7 bases fitting TRBD2. The length of the CDR3 is 18 residues. After removal of 0 bases from V and 1 base from J, the junction contained 10 bases not matched to a gene. Per germline, CDR1 SGHNT and CDR2 YENEEA. In DNA, the CDR3 is TGTGCCAGCAGCTTAGATCCTCCGGGGAGCGGGGGCACAGATACGCAGTATTTT. Protein: CASSLDPPGSGGTDTQYF.

This clonotype was observed a single time. This chain uses TRBV13 with TRBJ2-1; the match to TRBD2 covers 7 bases. V shed 3 bases and J 0 bases; nucleotides not matched to a gene: 5. CDR3 length: 16 amino acids. The germline V gene has CDR1 PRHDT and CDR2 FYEKMQ (reference sequence). CDR3: CASSFFLAGSYNEQFF. The DNA of the CDR3 is TGTGCCAGCAGCTTTTTCTTAGCGGGCTCCTACAATGAGCAGTTCTTC.

At least ten counts were recorded for this clonotype. V and J are TRBV7-6 and TRBJ2-3; D is possibly TRBD2 (7 bases). Germline V gives CDR1 SGHVS, CDR2 FNYEAQ. The CDR3 runs 15 residues. Trimming cost V 1 base and J 11 bases, with 19 bases left between them. CDR3 residues: CASSLGGGPTVMQYF. The CDR3 DNA sequence: TGTGCCAGCAGCTTAGGGGGGGGGCCGACCGTTATGCAGTATTTT.

This rearrangement joins TRBV9 to TRBJ2-7; 7 nucleotides align to TRBD2. Germline V lookup: CDR1 SGDLS, CDR2 YYNGEE. There are 13 residues in the CDR3. Unmatched junction bases numbered 3, after V lost 0 bases and J lost 6 bases. The CDR3 DNA sequence: TGTGCCAGCAGCGTAGGGGGGGGAACCGAGCAGTACTTC. It yields the protein CASSVGGGTEQYF.

The chain employs TRBV12-3 or TRBV12-4 and TRBJ1-1, with a possible D match to TRBD1 (5 bases). The ends were cut back, 6 bases at V and 5 bases at J, with 13 bases in the middle. The CDR3 sequence is 13 residues long. The CDR3 is CASRTRGITEAFF. The CDR3 DNA reads TGTGCCAGCAGGACCCGGGGCATAACTGAAGCTTTCTTT.

This clonotype came up a few times. The chain links TRBV3-1 to TRBJ1-5; TRBD1 matches 9 bases. The V and J ends lost 4 bases and 6 bases, in that order; junction bases with no gene match: 4. CDR1 and CDR2 (germline): LGHDT, YNNKEL (reference sequence). This CDR3 is built from 14 residues. The CDR3 region has the DNA TGTGCCAGCAGCCGGGACAGGGCCTCTCAGCCCCAGCATTTT. Its translation: CASSRDRASQPQHF.

This clonotype has ten or more counts. This rearrangement joins TRBV4-2 to TRBJ1-2, with a possible D match to TRBD1 (5 bases). The germline V and J ends were trimmed by 4 bases and 2 bases, with 11 bases remaining between them. The CDR3 is 14 amino acids. Germline CDR1 reads LGHNA; CDR2 reads YNFKEQ. CDR3 residues: CASSPLEGNYGYTF. As DNA, the CDR3 is TGTGCCAGCAGCCCTTTGGAGGGGAACTATGGCTACACCTTC.

Remarks on this clonotype: Mismatch with germline at one junction end may stem from a read error. V gene TRBV29-1 combines with J gene TRBJ2-3; no definite D call. The CDR3 runs to 14 residues. CDR1 is SQVTM and CDR2 is ANQGSEA in the germline V gene. CDR3 region: CSDEKADGTDTQYF. CDR3 bases: TGCAGCGATGAAAAGGCTGATGGCACAGATACGCAGTATTTT.

In DNA, the CDR3 is TGCAGTGCTGGCAATCAGCCCCAGCATTTT. Encoded protein: CSAGNQPQHF. The chain employs TRBV20-1 and TRBJ1-5; D is unclear. This CDR3 has 10 amino acids. CDR1 and CDR2 (germline): DFQATT, SNEGSKA (reference sequence). V shed 5 bases and J shed 2 bases, with 1 base lying between them.

The chain combines TRBV20-1 with TRBJ2-3; D may match TRBD1 or TRBD2 (6 bases each). This CDR3 comprises 16 residues. The germline CDR1 and CDR2 sequences are DFQATT and SNEGSKA (reference sequence). Trimming shortened V by 6 bases and J by 2 bases, and 21 bases separated the two germline ends. The CDR3 DNA reads as TGCAGTGCCACTCCTCTTCGGGGGCGAACCACAGATACGCAGTATTTT. Residues: CSATPLRGRTTDTQYF.

The rearrangement uses TRBV4-1 and TRBJ1-1, with 9 bases matching TRBD1. Trimming at V came to 2 bases and at J to 10 bases, leaving 14 bases not matched to a gene. CDR1 is MGHRA, CDR2 YSYEKL, per germline. This CDR3 contains 16 residues. This CDR3 reads CASSQPLRDREHPAFF. The CDR3 region has the DNA TGCGCCAGCAGCCAACCGTTACGGGACAGGGAGCATCCAGCTTTCTTT.

The chain has TRBV19 and TRBJ1-5, with D maybe TRBD1 (6 bases). Germline V lookup: CDR1 LNHDA, CDR2 SQIVND (reference sequence). The CDR3 extends over 15 amino acids. Trimming took 7 bases from V and 0 from J, leaving 13 bases between them. As DNA, the CDR3 is TGTGCCAGTACCATGACAGGCTATAGCAATCAGCCCCAGCATTTT. Its translation is CASTMTGYSNQPQHF.

This rearrangement joins TRBV2 to TRBJ1-3, with D hard to call. Germline-derived CDR1 and CDR2 are SNHLY and FYNNEI. The CDR3 runs 14 residues. Trimming left V 1 base short and J 2 bases short, with 6 bases between. CDR3 nucleotide sequence: TGTGCCAGCAGTGAAGGGGGTACTGGAAACACCATATATTTT. This sequence encodes CASSEGGTGNTIYF.

This clonotype has at least ten counts. The V call is TRBV6-1, the J call TRBJ2-7, with 9 positions matching TRBD1. The V segment lost 4 bases and the J segment 1 base; nucleotides outside the gene matches: 5. The CDR3 extends over 15 amino acids. Germline CDR1 reads MNHNS; CDR2 reads SASEGT. In nucleotides, the CDR3 is TGTGCCAGCAGTGGGGGACAGGGAGGGTCCTACGAGCAGTACTTC. This codes for CASSGGQGGSYEQYF.

This clonotype has ten or more counts. The V gene is TRBV7-2, the J gene TRBJ2-3, with TRBD2 matching over 7 bases. The CDR3 has 16 amino acids. V lost 4 bases and J lost 0; bases outside the gene matches: 7. The germline gives CDR1 SGHTA, CDR2 FQGNSA. The CDR3 DNA sequence: TGTGCCAGCAGCTCAGCGGGACGGCCTAGCACAGATACGCAGTATTTT. As protein: CASSSAGRPSTDTQYF.

This clonotype appeared many times. The chain has TRBV11-2 and TRBJ2-7; D may correspond to TRBD1 or TRBD2 (6 bases each). Germline values: CDR1 SGHAT, CDR2 FQNNGV. Trimming took off 5 bases at V and 6 bases at J, with 11 bases between the two ends. The CDR3 loop spans 12 amino acids. This chain's CDR3 is CASSPPGAEQYF. Here the CDR3 DNA reads TGTGCCAGCAGCCCACCGGGGGCCGAGCAGTACTTC.

Comment on this clonotype: Since no conserved phenylalanine or tryptophan closes the CDR3, a read error is the likely cause. The chain is built from TRBV28 and TRBJ2-1; 9 bases are a match to TRBD1. Germline V gene lookup returns CDR1 MDHEN and CDR2 SYDVKM. Losses at the gene ends were 5 bases for V and 1 base for J; bases not matched to a gene: 3. The CDR3 has 15 amino acids. The CDR3 sequence is CASSPDRGSYNEQFL. Written as DNA, the CDR3 is TGTGCCAGCAGTCCGGACAGGGGATCCTACAATGAGCAGTTCTTA.

The CDR3 protein is CASMRTGVSEAFF. Here the CDR3 DNA reads TGTGCCAGCATGAGGACAGGGGTCTCTGAAGCTTTCTTT. The chain has TRBV7-8 and TRBJ1-1; 9 nucleotides match TRBD1. Germline V gene data show CDR1 as SGHVS and CDR2 as FQNEAQ. With V trimmed by 7 bases and J by 6 bases, 6 bases remained unmatched. The CDR3 sequence is 13 residues long.

J is TRBJ2-5 and V is TRBV12-3 or TRBV12-4; 11 positions agree with TRBD2. V lost 4 bases, J lost 5 bases, and 6 bases stayed unmatched. This CDR3 comprises 15 residues. DNA of the CDR3: TGTGCCAGCAGTTCGTTTAGCGGGGGGGCCGAGACCCAGTACTTC. Amino acid sequence: CASSSFSGGAETQYF.

This clonotype was recorded at least ten times. The V and J genes are TRBV6-1 and TRBJ1-1; D unclear. Trimming pared 5 bases from V and 0 bases from J, leaving 10 bases between. Germline lookup yields CDR1 MNHNS and CDR2 SASEGT. The CDR3 is made up of 14 amino acids. CDR3 protein: CASSKRAVNTEAFF. For the CDR3, the DNA is TGTGCCAGCAGTAAAAGAGCGGTGAACACTGAAGCTTTCTTT.

V usage is TRBV27 and J usage is TRBJ2-1, with unresolved D. The CDR3 totals 14 residues. CDR1 MNHEY and CDR2 SMNVEV come from the germline V gene (reference sequence). V lost 5 bases, J lost 0 bases, and 8 bases lay in between. CDR3 coding DNA: TGTGCCAGCAGTACACCCCACTCCTACAATGAGCAGTTCTTC. Its protein is CASSTPHSYNEQFF.

This clonotype was detected only once. A read error may produce the germline difference seen at one junction end. This rearrangement joins TRBV7-2 to TRBJ2-2; TRBD2 matches at 13 bases. CDR1 and CDR2 (germline): SGHTA, FQGNSA. This CDR3 spans 17 amino acids. The DNA of the CDR3 is TGTGCCAGCAGCTCCGTACCGGGACTAGCGGGGACCGAGGAGCTGTTTTTT. It codes for CASSSVPGLAGTEELFF.

This sequence joins TRBV29-1 and TRBJ2-7, with 8 bases matching TRBD1. The germline V gene has CDR1 SQVTM and CDR2 ANQGSEA. The CDR3 has 12 residues. With 5 bases clipped from V and 7 bases from J, the junction kept 7 bases outside the gene matches. This chain's CDR3 is CSVRTGLGEQYF. The CDR3 region has the DNA TGCAGCGTTAGGACAGGGTTGGGGGAGCAGTACTTC.